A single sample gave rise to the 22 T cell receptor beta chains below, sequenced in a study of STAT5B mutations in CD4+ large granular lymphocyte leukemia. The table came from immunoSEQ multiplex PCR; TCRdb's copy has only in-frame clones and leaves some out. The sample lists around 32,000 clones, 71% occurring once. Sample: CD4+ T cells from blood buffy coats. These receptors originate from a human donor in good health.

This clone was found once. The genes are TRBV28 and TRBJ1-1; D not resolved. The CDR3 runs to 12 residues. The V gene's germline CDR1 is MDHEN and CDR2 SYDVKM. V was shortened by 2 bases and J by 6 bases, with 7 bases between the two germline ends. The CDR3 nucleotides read TGTGCCAGCAGTTTAATGGTCTCTGAAGCTTTCTTT. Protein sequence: CASSLMVSEAFF.

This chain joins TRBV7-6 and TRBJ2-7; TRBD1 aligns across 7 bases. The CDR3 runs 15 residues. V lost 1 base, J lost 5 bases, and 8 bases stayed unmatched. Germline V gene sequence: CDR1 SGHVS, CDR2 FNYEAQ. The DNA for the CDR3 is TGTGCCAGCAGCTTAGGACAGGGCGGTGTCCACGAGCAGTACTTC. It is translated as CASSLGQGGVHEQYF.

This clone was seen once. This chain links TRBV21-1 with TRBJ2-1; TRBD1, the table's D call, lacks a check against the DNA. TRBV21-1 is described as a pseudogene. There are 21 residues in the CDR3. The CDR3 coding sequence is TGTGCCAGCAGCGCCCTCCCGGGACAGGGGGCTCGTAGGGTGTCCTACAATGAGCAGTTCTTC. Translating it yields CASSALPGQGARRVSYNEQFF.

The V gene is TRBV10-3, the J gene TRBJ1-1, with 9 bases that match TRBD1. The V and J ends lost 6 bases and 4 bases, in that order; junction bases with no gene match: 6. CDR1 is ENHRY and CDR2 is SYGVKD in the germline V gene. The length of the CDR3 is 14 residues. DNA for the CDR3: TGTGCCATCAGGGACTCGACAGGGGGCACTGAAGCTTTCTTT. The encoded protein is CAIRDSTGGTEAFF.

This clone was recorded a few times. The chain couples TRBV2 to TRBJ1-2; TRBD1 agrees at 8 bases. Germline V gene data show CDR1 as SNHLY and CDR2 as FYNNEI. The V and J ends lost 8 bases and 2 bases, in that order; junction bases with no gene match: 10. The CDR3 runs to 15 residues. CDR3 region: CASESAGGSNYGYTF. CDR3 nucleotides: TGTGCCAGCGAGTCGGCAGGGGGCTCAAACTATGGCTACACCTTC.

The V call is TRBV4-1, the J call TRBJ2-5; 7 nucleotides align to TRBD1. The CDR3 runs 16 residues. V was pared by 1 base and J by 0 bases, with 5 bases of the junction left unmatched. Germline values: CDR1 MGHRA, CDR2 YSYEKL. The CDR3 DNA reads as TGCGCCAGCAGCCAAGGAAGGGGGCCCCACCAAGAGACCCAGTACTTC. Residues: CASSQGRGPHQETQYF.

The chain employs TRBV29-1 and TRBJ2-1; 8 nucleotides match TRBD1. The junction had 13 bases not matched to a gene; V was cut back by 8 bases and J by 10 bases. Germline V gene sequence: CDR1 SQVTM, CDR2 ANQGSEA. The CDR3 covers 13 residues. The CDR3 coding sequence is TGCAGCACAAAGACAGGGGTGACATGGGAGCAGTTCTTC. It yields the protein CSTKTGVTWEQFF.

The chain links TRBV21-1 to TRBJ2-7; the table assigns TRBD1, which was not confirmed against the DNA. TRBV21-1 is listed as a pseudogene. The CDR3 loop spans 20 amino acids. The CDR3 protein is CASSKGNRARGGRRAYEQYF. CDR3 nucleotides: TGTGCCAGCAGCAAAGGAAACAGGGCAAGGGGCGGGCGCAGGGCCTACGAGCAGTACTTC.

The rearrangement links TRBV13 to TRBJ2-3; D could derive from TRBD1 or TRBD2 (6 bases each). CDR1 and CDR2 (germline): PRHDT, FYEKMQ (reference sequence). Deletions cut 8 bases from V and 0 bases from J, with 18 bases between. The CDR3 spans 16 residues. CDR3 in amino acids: CASGSRGRYSTDTQYF. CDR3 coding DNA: TGTGCCAGCGGTTCAAGGGGGAGGTATAGCACAGATACGCAGTATTTT.

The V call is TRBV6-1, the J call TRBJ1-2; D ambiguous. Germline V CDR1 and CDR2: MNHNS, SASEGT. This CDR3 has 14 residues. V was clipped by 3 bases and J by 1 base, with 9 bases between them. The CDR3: CASSDIAVNYGYTF. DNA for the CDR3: TGTGCCAGCAGTGATATCGCAGTTAACTATGGCTACACCTTC.

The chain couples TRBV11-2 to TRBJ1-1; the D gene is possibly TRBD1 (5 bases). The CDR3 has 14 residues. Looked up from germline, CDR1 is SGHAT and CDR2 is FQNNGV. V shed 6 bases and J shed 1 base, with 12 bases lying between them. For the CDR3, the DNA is TGTGCCAGCAGGAAAGGGGTAGCGAACACTGAAGCTTTCTTT. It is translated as CASRKGVANTEAFF.

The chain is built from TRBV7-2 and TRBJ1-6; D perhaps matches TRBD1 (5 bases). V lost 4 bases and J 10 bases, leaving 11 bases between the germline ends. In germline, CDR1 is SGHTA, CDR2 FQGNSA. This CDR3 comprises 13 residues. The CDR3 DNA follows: TGTGCCAGCAGCTCCGGGACCGCCTCACCCCTCCACTTT. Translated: CASSSGTASPLHF.

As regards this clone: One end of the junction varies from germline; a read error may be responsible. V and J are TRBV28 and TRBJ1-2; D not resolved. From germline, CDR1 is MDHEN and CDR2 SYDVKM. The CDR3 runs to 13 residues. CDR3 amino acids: CAGSLWQSYGYTF. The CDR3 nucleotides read TGTGCCGGCAGTTTATGGCAGTCCTATGGCTACACCTTC.

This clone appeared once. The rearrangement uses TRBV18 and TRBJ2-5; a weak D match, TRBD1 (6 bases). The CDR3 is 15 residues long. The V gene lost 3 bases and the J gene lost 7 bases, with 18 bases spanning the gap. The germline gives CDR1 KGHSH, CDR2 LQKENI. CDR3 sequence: CASSPTVQGWGTQYF. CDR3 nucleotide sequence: TGTGCCAGCTCACCTACTGTACAGGGATGGGGGACCCAGTACTTC.

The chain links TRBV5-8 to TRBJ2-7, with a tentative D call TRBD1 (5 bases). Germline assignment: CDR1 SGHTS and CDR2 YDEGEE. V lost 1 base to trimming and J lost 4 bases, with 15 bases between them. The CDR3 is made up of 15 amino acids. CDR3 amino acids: CASSLTETGIYEQYF. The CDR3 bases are TGTGCCAGCAGCTTGACAGAAACAGGAATTTACGAGCAGTACTTC.

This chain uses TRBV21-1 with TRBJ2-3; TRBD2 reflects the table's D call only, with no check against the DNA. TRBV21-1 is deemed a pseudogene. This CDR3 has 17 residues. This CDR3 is CASSNRGRGGLTDTQYF. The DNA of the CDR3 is TGTGCCAGCAGCAATCGGGGTCGCGGGGGGCTCACAGATACGCAGTATTTT.

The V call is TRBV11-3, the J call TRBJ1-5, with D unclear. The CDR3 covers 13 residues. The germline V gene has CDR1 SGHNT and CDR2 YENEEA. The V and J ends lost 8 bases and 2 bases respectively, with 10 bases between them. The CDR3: CASPGLGNQPQHF. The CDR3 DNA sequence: TGTGCCAGCCCCGGGCTGGGCAATCAGCCCCAGCATTTT. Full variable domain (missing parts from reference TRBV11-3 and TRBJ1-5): EAGVVQSPRYKIIEKKQPVAFWCNPISGHNTLYWYLQNLGQGPELLIRYENEEAVDDSQLPKDRFSAERLKGVDSTLKIQPAELGDSAVYLCASPGLGNQPQHFGDGTRLSIL.

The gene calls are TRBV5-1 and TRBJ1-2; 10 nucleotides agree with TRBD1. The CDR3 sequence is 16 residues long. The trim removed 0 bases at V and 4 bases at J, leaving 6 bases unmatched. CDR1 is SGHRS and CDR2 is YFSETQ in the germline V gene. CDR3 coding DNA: TGCGCCAGCAGCTTGGATGGGACAGGGGCCTTCTATGGCTACACCTTC. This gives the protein CASSLDGTGAFYGYTF.

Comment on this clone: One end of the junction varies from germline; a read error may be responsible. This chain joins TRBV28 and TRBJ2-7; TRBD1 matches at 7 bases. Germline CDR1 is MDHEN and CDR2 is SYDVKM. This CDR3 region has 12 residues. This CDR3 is CASSLTQGDLIF. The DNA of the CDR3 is TGTGCCAGCAGTTTAACGCAGGGGGATCTGATTTTC.

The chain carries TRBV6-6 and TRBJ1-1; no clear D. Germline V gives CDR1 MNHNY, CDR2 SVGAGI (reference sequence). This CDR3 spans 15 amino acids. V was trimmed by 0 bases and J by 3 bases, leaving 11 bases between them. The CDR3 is CASSYSGPQYTEAFF. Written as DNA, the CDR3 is TGTGCCAGCAGTTACTCGGGCCCCCAGTACACTGAAGCTTTCTTT.

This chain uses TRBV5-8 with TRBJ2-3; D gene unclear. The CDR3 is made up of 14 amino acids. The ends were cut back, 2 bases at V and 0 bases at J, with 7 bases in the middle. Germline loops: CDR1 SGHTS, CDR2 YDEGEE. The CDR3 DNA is TGTGCCAGCAGCTTAAGCGAGAGCACAGATACGCAGTATTTT. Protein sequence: CASSLSESTDTQYF.

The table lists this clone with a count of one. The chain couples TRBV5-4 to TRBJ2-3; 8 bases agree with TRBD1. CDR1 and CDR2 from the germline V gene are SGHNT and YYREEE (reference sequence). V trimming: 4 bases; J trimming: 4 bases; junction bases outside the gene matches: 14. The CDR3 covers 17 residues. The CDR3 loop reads CASSGSSGTGWADTQYF. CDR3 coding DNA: TGTGCCAGCAGCGGAAGCTCCGGGACAGGATGGGCAGATACGCAGTATTTT.